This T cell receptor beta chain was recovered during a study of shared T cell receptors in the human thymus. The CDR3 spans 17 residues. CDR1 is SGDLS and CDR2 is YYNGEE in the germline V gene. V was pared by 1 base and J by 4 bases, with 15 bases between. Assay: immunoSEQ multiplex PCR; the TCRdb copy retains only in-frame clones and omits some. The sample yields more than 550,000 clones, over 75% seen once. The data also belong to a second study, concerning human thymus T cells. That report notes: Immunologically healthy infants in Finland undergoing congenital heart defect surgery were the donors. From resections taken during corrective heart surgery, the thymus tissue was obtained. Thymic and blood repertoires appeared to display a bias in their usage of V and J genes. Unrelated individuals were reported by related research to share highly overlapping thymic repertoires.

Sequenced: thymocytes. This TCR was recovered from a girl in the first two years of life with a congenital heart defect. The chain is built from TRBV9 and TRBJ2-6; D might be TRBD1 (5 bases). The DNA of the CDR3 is TGTGCCAGCAGCGTAACAGGTGGCAACCTCGGGGCCAACGTCCTGACTTTC. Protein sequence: CASSVTGGNLGANVLTF.